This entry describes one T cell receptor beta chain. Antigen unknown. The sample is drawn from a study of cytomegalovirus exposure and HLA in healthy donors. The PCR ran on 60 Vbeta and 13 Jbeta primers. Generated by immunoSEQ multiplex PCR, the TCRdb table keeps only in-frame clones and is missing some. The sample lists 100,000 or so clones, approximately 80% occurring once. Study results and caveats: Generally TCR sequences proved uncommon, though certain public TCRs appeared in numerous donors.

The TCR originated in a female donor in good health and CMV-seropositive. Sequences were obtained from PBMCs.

CDR3 nucleotide sequence: TGTGCCAGCAGCCAGGGGACGGGCGAGCAGTACTTC. It yields the protein CASSQGTGEQYF. The rearrangement links TRBV6-6 to TRBJ2-7; possible D gene TRBD1, 6 bases. Germline-derived CDR1 and CDR2 are MNHNY and SVGAGI (reference sequence). V lost 6 bases and J lost 6, with 12 bases in between. The CDR3 is made up of 12 amino acids.